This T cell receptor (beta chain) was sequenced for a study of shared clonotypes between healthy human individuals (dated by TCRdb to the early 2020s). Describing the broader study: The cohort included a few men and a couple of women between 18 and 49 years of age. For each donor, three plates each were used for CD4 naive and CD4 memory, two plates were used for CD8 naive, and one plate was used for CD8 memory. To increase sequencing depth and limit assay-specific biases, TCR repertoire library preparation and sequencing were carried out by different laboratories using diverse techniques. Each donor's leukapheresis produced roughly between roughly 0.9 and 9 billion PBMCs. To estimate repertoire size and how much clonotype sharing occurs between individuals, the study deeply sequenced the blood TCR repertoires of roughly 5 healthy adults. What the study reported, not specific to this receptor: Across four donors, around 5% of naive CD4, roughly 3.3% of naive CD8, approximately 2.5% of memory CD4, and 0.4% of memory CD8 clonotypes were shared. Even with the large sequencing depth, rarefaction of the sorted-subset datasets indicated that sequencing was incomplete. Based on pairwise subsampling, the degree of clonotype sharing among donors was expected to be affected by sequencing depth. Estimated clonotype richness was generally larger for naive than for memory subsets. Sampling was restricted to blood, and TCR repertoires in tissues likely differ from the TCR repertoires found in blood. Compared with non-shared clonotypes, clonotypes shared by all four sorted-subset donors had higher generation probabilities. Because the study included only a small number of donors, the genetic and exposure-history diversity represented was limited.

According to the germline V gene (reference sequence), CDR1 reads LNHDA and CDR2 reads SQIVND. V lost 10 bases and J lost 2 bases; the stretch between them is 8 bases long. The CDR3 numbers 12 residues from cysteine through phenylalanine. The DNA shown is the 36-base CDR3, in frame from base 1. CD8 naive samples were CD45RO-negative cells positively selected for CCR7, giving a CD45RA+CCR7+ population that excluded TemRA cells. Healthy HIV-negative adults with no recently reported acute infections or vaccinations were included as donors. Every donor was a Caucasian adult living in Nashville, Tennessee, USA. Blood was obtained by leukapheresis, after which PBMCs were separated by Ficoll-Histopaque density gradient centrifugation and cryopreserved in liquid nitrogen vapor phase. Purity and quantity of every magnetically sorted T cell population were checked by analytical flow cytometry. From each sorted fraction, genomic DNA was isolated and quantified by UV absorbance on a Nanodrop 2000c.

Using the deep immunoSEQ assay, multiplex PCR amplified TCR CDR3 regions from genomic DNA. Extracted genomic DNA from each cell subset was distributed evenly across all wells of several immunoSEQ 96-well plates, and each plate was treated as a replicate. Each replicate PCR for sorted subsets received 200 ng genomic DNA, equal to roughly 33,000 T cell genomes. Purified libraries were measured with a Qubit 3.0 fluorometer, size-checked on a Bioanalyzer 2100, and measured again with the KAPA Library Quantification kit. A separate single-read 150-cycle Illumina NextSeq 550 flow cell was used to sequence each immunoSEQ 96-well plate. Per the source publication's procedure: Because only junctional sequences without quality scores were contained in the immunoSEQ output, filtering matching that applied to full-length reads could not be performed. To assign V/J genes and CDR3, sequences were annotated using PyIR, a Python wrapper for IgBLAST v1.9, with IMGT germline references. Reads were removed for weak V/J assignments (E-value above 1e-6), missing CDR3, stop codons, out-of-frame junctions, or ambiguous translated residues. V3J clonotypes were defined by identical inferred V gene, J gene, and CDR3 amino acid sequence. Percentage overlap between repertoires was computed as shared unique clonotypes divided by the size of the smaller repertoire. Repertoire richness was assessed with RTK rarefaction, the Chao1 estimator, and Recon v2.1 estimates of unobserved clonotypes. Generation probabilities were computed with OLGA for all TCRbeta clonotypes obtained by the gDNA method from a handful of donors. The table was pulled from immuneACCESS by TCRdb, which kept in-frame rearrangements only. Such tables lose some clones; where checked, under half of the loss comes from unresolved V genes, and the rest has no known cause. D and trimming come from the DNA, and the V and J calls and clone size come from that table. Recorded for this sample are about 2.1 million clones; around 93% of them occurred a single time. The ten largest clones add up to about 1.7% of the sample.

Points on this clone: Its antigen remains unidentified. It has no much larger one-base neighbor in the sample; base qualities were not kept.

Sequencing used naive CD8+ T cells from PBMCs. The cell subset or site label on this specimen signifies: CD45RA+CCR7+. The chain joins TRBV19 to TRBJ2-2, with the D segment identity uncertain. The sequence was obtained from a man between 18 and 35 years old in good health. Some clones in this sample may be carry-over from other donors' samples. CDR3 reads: CATSTNTGELFF. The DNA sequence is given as TGTGCCACCTCCACTAACACCGGGGAGCTGTTTTTT.